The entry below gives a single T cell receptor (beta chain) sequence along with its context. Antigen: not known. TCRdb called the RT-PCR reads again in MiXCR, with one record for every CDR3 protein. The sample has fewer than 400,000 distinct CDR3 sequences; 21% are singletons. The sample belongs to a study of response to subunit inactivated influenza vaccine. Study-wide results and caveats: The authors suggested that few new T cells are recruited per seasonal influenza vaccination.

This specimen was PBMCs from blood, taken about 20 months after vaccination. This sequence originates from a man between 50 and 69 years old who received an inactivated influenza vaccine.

Here the CDR3 DNA reads TGTGCCAGCAGCGTAGCTGACGTAGATACGCAGTATTTT. It is translated as CASSVADVDTQYF. The chain uses TRBV9 and TRBJ2-3; D unresolved. Germline-derived CDR1 and CDR2 are SGDLS and YYNGEE. The V gene lost 0 bases and the J gene lost 5 bases, with 7 bases spanning the gap. The CDR3 length is 13 residues.